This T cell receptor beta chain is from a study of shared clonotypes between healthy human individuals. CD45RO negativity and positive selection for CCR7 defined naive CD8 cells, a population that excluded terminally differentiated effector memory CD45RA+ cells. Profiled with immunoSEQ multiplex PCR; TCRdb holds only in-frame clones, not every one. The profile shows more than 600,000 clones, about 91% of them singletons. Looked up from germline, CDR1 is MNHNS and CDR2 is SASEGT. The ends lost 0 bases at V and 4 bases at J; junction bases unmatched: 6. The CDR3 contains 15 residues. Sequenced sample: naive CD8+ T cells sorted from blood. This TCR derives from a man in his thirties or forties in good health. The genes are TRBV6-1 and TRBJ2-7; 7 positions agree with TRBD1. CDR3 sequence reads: CASSEASGGRYEQYF. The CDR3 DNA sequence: TGTGCCAGCAGTGAAGCTTCAGGGGGTCGTTACGAGCAGTACTTC.